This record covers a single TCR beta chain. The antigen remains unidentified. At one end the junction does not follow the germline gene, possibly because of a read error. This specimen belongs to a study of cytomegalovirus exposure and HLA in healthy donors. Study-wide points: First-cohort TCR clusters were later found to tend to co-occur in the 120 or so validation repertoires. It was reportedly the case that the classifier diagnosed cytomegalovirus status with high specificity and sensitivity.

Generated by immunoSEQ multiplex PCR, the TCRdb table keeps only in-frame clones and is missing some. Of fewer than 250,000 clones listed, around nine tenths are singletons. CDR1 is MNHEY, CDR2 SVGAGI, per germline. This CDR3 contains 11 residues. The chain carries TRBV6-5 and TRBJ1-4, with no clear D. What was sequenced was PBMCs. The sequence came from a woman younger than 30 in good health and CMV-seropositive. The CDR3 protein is CASSYAGGCQF. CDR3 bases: TGTGCCAGCAGTTACGCAGGTGGGTGCCAATTT.